What follows is one TCR beta chain and its context. There are 15 residues in the CDR3. V was cut by 4 bases and J by 8 bases, with 18 bases left in between. Germline V gene lookup returns CDR1 MGHRA and CDR2 YSYEKL. The entry originates in a study of cytomegalovirus exposure and HLA in healthy donors. Amplification used 60 Vbeta primers and 13 Jbeta primers. Measured with immunoSEQ multiplex PCR; TCRdb has only the in-frame clones, and not every one. This sample has roughly 160,000 clones; roughly 71% occur once, and the top ten carry approximately 1.5%. Sequencing input: PBMCs. The rearrangement links TRBV4-1 to TRBJ2-1; D may be TRBD2 (6 bases). The sequence was collected from a girl under 18 in good health and CMV-seronegative. DNA of the CDR3: TGCGCCAGCAGCCTCCTTAACGCGAGGGAGGATGAGCAGTTCTTC. It codes for CASSLLNAREDEQFF.